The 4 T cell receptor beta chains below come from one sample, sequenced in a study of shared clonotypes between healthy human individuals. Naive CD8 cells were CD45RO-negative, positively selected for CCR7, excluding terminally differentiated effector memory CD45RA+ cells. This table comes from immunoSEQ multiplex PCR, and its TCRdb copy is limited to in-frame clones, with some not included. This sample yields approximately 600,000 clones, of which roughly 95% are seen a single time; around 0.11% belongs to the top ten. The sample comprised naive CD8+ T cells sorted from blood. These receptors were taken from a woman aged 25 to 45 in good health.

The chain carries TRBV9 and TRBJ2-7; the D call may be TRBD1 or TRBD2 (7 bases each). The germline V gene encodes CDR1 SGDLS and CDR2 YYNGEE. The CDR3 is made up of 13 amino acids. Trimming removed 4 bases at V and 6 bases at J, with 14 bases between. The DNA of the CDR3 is TGTGCCAGCAGCTGGGGAGGGGGCGCCGAGCAGTACTTC. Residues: CASSWGGGAEQYF.

The CDR3 is CASSPTRGLAGEYEQYF. The DNA for the CDR3 is TGCGCCAGCAGCCCTACCCGGGGACTAGCGGGGGAATACGAGCAGTACTTC. This rearrangement joins TRBV4-1 to TRBJ2-7; 14 bases match TRBD2. CDR3 size: 17 residues. The V gene end was trimmed by 4 bases and the J gene end by 4 bases; junction bases not matched to a gene: 9. The germline gives CDR1 MGHRA, CDR2 YSYEKL.

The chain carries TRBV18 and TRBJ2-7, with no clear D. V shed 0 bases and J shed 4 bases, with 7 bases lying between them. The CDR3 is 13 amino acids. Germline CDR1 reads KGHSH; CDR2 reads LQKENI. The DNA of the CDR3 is TGTGCCAGCTCACCACCAGCCCGGTACGAGCAGTACTTC. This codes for CASSPPARYEQYF.

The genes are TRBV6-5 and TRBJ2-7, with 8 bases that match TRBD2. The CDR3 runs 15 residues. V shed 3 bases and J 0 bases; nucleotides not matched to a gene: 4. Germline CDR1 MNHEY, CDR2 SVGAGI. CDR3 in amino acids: CASSYSREGSYEQYF. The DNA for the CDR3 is TGTGCCAGCAGTTATTCCCGGGAGGGCTCCTACGAGCAGTACTTC.